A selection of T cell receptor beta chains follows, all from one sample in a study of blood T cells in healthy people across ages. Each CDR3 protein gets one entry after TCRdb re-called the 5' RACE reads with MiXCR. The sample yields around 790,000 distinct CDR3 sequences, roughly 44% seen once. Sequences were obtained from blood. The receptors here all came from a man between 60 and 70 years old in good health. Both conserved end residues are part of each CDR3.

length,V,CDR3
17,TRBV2,CASSAALVAGGYNEQFF
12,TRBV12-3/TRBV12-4,CASSFRPGDEFF
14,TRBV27,CASGPGRQRQPQHF
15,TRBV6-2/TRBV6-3,CASRNRGSSNQPQHF
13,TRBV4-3,CTSSKSRAGELFF
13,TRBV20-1,CSVPGQGTYGYTF
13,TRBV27,CASSLVIRETQYF
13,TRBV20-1,CSASGQGLDTQYF
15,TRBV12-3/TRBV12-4,CASSFVTGGVNEQFF
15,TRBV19,CACDREQGSNQPQHF
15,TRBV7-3,CASSLIGVGYNEQYF
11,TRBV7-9,CAARGGTEAFF
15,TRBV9,CASSVAQGPSYEQYF
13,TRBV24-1,CATGQGRTGELFF
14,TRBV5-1,CASSQGTENQPQHF
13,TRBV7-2,CASRGGGDIEQYF
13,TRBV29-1,CSVEAGEPYEQYF
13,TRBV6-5,CVSSDGNNYGYTF
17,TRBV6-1,CASSRLGPRHSNQPQHF
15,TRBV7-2,CASSLVGQEGSEQYF
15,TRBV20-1,CSAQDSFSSYNEQFF
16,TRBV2,CASSDPGAGGYNEQFF
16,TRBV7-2,CASSLGSGRYQETQYF
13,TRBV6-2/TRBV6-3,CASSGWAHNEQFF
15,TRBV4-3,CASSQERGRIYEQYF
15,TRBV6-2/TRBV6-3,CASSYPTGRTDTQYF
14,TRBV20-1,CSARDSSSSYEQYF
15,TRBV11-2,CASSLTSGGPETQYF
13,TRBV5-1,CASSNSGTGELFF
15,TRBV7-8,CASSFRRGMNTEAFF
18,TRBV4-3,CASSQELGVGQPQETQYF
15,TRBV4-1,CASSSRGVAQNIQYF
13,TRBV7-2,CASSWKQSTEAFF
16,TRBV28,CASSLLVRSSTDTQYF
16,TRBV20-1,CSATILAGGSYNEQFF
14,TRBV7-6,CASSYSGTRETQFF
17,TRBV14,CASSPLSPGDSLYEQYF
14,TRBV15,CATSTGQVSYEQYF
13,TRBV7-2,CASSLGSSDTQYF
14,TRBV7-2,CASSLGMTKNIQYF
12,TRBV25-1,CASEGFTSPLHF
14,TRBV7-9,CASSMTGKQETQYF
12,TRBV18,CASSPTPAEQYF
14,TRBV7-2,CASSLASRGETQYF
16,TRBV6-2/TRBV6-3,CASSPGLSPGDTEAFF
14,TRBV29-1,CSAKPSGVYNEQFF
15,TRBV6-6,CASSTSDPTNSPLHF
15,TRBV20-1,CSAPYAGGLGDEQYF
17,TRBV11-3,CASSRGQGAANTGELFF
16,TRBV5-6,CASSLLRGPDQETQYF
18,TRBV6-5,CASSWTSGGYTSTDTQYF
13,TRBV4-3,CASSQEVTLPLHF
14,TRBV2,CASSQGTFNSPLHF
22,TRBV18,CASSPPNSGQGSFGSVNTEAFF
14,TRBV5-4,CASSPRGNQETQYF
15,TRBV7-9,CASSLILPGTGDYTF
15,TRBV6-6,CASSYSGRANNEQFF
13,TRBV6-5,CASSDYGGREQYF